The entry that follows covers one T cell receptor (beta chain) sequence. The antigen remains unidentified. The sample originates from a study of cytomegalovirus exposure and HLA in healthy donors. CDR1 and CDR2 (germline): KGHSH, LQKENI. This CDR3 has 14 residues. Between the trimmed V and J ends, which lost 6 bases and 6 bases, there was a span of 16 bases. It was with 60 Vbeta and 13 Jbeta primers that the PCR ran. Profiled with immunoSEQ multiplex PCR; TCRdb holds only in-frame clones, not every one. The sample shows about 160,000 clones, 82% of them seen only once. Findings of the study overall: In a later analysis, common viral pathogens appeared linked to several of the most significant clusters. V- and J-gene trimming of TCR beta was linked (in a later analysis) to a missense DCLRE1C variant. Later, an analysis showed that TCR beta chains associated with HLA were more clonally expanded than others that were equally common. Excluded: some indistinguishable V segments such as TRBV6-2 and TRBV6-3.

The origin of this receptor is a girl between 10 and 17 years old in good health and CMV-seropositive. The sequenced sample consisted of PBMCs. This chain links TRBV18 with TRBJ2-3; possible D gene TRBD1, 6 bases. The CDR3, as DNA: TGTGCCAGCTCCGAACAGGGCAGTGAGGATACGCAGTATTTT. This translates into CASSEQGSEDTQYF. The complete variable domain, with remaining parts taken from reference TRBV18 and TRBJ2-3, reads NAGVMQNPRHLVRRRGQEARLRCSPMKGHSHVYWYRQLPEEGLKFMVYLQKENIIDESGMPKERFSAEFPKEGPSILRIQQVVRGDSAAYFCASSEQGSEDTQYFGPGTRLTVL.